Each of the 27 T cell receptor beta chains below was sequenced from the same sample in a study of blood T cells in healthy people across ages. The use of a sample-barcoded 5' primer and a J-beta primer mix characterized a second PCR of roughly 6 to 11 cycles. From the 5' RACE reads, TCRdb called clonotypes with MiXCR, one entry per CDR3 protein. This table holds about 1.6 million distinct CDR3 sequences, 30% to 40% found once. Sample: blood. These receptors came from a woman in her twenties or thirties in good health.

The rearrangement uses TRBV24-1 and TRBJ2-7, with unresolved D. Germline V CDR1 and CDR2: KGHDR, SFDVKD. Between the trimmed V and J ends, which lost 6 bases and 1 base, there was a span of 15 bases. The CDR3 has 15 residues. The CDR3: CATSNPNMGSYEQYF. CDR3 coding DNA: TGTGCCACCAGTAACCCGAACATGGGTTCCTACGAGCAGTACTTC.

In regard to this clonotype: One end of the junction varies from germline; a read error may be responsible. The V gene is TRBV5-1, the J gene TRBJ2-1; D might be TRBD2 (5 bases). This CDR3 region has 15 residues. Germline V CDR1 and CDR2: SGHRS, YFSETQ. The CDR3 region is CASSLDAGSYNEQFF. CDR3 sequence (DNA): TGTGCCAGCAGCTTAGACGCGGGCTCCTACAATGAGCAGTTCTTC.

There are many counts of this clonotype. The gene calls are TRBV7-2 and TRBJ2-3; 9 nucleotides match TRBD2. There are 15 residues in the CDR3. V was pared by 5 bases and J by 6 bases, with 9 bases of the junction left unmatched. Germline CDR1 and CDR2: SGHTA and FQGNSA. In nucleotides, the CDR3 is TGTGCCAGCAGCAACATAGCGGGAGTTGCTGATACGCAGTATTTT. It specifies CASSNIAGVADTQYF.

In this sample, this clonotype turned up a few times. V is TRBV4-2 and J is TRBJ2-7; 8 bases match TRBD2. Germline-derived CDR1 and CDR2 are LGHNA and YNFKEQ. This CDR3 contains 15 residues. The V and J ends lost 2 bases and 0 bases, in that order; junction bases with no gene match: 3. The CDR3 loop reads CASSQSGTSSYEQYF. The CDR3 DNA reads as TGTGCCAGCAGCCAATCAGGGACTAGCTCCTACGAGCAGTACTTC.

This clonotype appeared a few times. The CDR3 region has the DNA TGCAGTGCTATCCACAGGGGCGGTGGGGCCAACGTCCTGACTTTC. This encodes CSAIHRGGGANVLTF. The gene calls are TRBV20-1 and TRBJ2-6, with TRBD1 matching over 7 bases. J lost 3 bases, V lost 4 bases, and 6 bases had no gene match. CDR3 length: 15 amino acids. Germline assignment: CDR1 DFQATT and CDR2 SNEGSKA (reference sequence).

This chain links TRBV3-1 with TRBJ2-3; 9 nucleotides align to TRBD1. Losses at the gene ends were 1 base for V and 2 bases for J; bases not matched to a gene: 13. The V gene's germline CDR1 is LGHDT and CDR2 YNNKEL (reference sequence). This CDR3 is 19 amino acids long. The chain's CDR3 is CASSQASQTWDRDTDTQYF. CDR3 coding DNA: TGTGCCAGCAGCCAAGCATCACAAACATGGGACAGGGACACAGATACGCAGTATTTT.

The gene calls are TRBV20-1 and TRBJ2-5; D is perhaps TRBD1 (6 bases). CDR3 length: 15 amino acids. The germline V gene has CDR1 DFQATT and CDR2 SNEGSKA (reference sequence). Deletions cut 0 bases from V and 5 bases from J, with 16 bases between. The CDR3 DNA sequence: TGCAGTGCTAGAGATACGGTTAGGGGGATGGAGACCCAGTACTTC. Protein sequence: CSARDTVRGMETQYF.

This clonotype was detected ten times or more. This chain connects TRBV4-1 to TRBJ2-7; 8 nucleotides agree with TRBD1. Germline lookup yields CDR1 MGHRA and CDR2 YSYEKL. This CDR3 comprises 15 residues. The J segment lost 0 bases and the V segment lost 1 base, leaving 2 bases of the junction unmatched. This CDR3 is CASSQGTGNSYEQYF. In nucleotides, the CDR3 is TGCGCCAGCAGCCAAGGGACAGGGAACTCCTACGAGCAGTACTTC.

This clonotype turned up a few times. The J gene is TRBJ2-5, the V gene TRBV12-3 or TRBV12-4; no firm D call. This CDR3 spans 12 amino acids. The germline V and J ends were trimmed by 6 bases and 5 bases, with 10 bases remaining between them. DNA of the CDR3: TGTGCCAGCAGCCCCGAGTCGGAGACCCAGTACTTC. It is translated as CASSPESETQYF.

This clonotype was picked up a small number of times. This chain connects TRBV28 to TRBJ2-5; TRBD2 matches at 7 bases. The CDR3 has 16 residues. Germline trimming cut 4 bases from V and 2 bases from J; bases unmatched to any gene: 10. CDR1 MDHEN and CDR2 SYDVKM come from the germline V gene. CDR3 DNA sequence: TGTGCCAGCAGTTCCCTCCTTACTAGCGTGCAAGAGACCCAGTACTTC. Translation: CASSSLLTSVQETQYF.

Comments on this clonotype: A read error is likely here: a far larger clone is one base away. This chain connects TRBV3-1 to TRBJ1-2; a weak D match, TRBD1 (5 bases). Germline CDR1 reads LGHDT; CDR2 reads YNNKEL (reference sequence). This CDR3 is 12 amino acids long. In DNA form, the CDR3 reads TGTGCCAGCAGCCAAGGGGGGTATGGCCACACCTTC. Encoded protein: CASSQGGYGHTF.

This clonotype was observed at least ten times. The genes are TRBV15 and TRBJ1-5, with D possibly matching TRBD1 (5 bases). The germline V and J ends were trimmed by 5 bases and 6 bases, with 14 bases remaining between them. Germline V lookup: CDR1 LNHNV, CDR2 YYDKDF (reference sequence). The CDR3 loop spans 14 amino acids. The CDR3 region is CATSPIGGIQPQHF. In nucleotides, the CDR3 is TGTGCCACCAGCCCTATTGGGGGAATTCAGCCCCAGCATTTT.

The genes are TRBV20-1 and TRBJ1-2; 8 bases are shared with TRBD1. Germline CDR1 reads DFQATT; CDR2 reads SNEGSKA (reference sequence). CDR3 length: 16 residues. J gave up 4 bases and V 0 bases, and 10 bases lay outside the gene matches. CDR3 region: CSARDWAEGTGYGYTF. The CDR3 nucleotides read TGCAGTGCTAGAGATTGGGCGGAGGGGACAGGCTATGGCTACACCTTC.

This clonotype has a handful of counts. J is TRBJ2-7 and V is TRBV3-1; the D call may be TRBD1 or TRBD2 (7 bases each). V shed 0 bases and J shed 2 bases, with 20 bases lying between them. The CDR3 length is 18 residues. Germline values: CDR1 LGHDT, CDR2 YNNKEL (reference sequence). For the CDR3, the DNA is TGTGCCAGCAGCCAAGAGTTTGGCAGGGGGGGAAAAGCCTACGAGCAGTACTTC. Translated, it gives CASSQEFGRGGKAYEQYF.

This clonotype occurred a few times. The rearrangement links TRBV7-2 to TRBJ2-7; 7 bases line up with TRBD2. The length of the CDR3 is 14 residues. Germline lookup yields CDR1 SGHTA and CDR2 FQGNSA. V lost 3 bases, J lost 5 bases, and 7 bases stayed unmatched. The CDR3, as DNA: TGTGCCAGCAGCTTGGCTAGCGGCCCCAACGAGCAGTACTTC. It translates to CASSLASGPNEQYF.

The V call is TRBV10-3, the J call TRBJ2-5; tentative D call: TRBD1 (5 bases). Germline V gene data show CDR1 as ENHRY and CDR2 as SYGVKD. Between the trimmed V and J ends, which lost 6 bases and 1 base, there was a span of 12 bases. This CDR3 contains 14 residues. DNA for the CDR3: TGTGCCATCAGGGGGCAGACCAGCCAAGAGACCCAGTACTTC. Translated: CAIRGQTSQETQYF.

There are a few counts of this clonotype. V gene TRBV6-1 combines with J gene TRBJ2-6; 8 bases align to TRBD1. The CDR3 totals 21 residues. Trimming took 6 bases from V and 0 from J; bases not matched to a gene: 19. CDR1 is MNHNS and CDR2 is SASEGT in the germline V gene. The CDR3 DNA reads TGTGCCAGCAGAGTATGGGACAGGACAAATTCCCATCGCTCTGGGGCCAACGTCCTGACTTTC. It is translated as CASRVWDRTNSHRSGANVLTF.

Details on this clonotype: An end of the junction differs from the germline gene, which may be a read error. The CDR3 protein is CVSSALAGASSYEQYF. In nucleotides, the CDR3 is TGTGTCAGCAGTGCCCTAGCGGGAGCTAGCTCCTACGAGCAGTACTTC. The chain recombines TRBV27 with TRBJ2-7, with 10 bases identical to TRBD2. This CDR3 has 16 amino acids. Germline loops: CDR1 MNHEY, CDR2 SMNVEV (reference sequence).

The chain employs TRBV5-1 and TRBJ1-6; D is unresolved. CDR3 size: 15 residues. Germline V gene sequence: CDR1 SGHRS, CDR2 YFSETQ. V lost 0 bases to trimming and J lost 8 bases, with 12 bases between them. The CDR3, as DNA: TGCGCCAGCAGCTTGGGCGCTGGTGGAGATTCACCCCTCCACTTT. Its protein product is CASSLGAGGDSPLHF. Supplemented by reference TRBV5-1 and TRBJ1-6, the full variable domain reads KAGVTQTPRYLIKTRGQQVTLSCSPISGHRSVSWYQQTPGQGLQFLFEYFSETQRNKGNFPGRFSGRQFSNSRSEMNVSTLELGDSALYLCASSLGAGGDSPLHFGNGTRLTVT.

The rearrangement uses TRBV9 and TRBJ1-1, with no clear D. Trimming removed 0 bases from V and 1 base from J, with 7 bases in between. Germline V lookup: CDR1 SGDLS, CDR2 YYNGEE. The CDR3 has 14 residues. The CDR3 DNA follows: TGTGCCAGCAGCGTAGGACGCACGAACACTGAAGCTTTCTTT. It specifies CASSVGRTNTEAFF. Full variable domain (outside the CDR3, taken from reference TRBV9 and TRBJ1-1): DSGVTQTPKHLITATGQRVTLRCSPRSGDLSVYWYQQSLDQGLQFLIQYYNGEERAKGNILERFSAQQFPDLHSELNLSSLELGDSALYFCASSVGRTNTEAFFGQGTRLTVV.

A few counts support this clonotype. The chain combines TRBV4-1 with TRBJ2-1; tentative D call: TRBD2 (5 bases). The germline gives CDR1 MGHRA, CDR2 YSYEKL. Trimming cost V 0 bases and J 8 bases, with 11 bases left between them. This CDR3 has 14 residues. CDR3 nucleotides: TGCGCCAGCAGCCAAGAAACTTTTAGCGATGAGCAGTTCTTC. This encodes CASSQETFSDEQFF.

Details on this clonotype: Relative to the germline gene, one junction end is altered; a read error may explain this. V usage is TRBV11-2 and J usage is TRBJ2-5, with D tentatively TRBD1 (6 bases). Germline CDR1 and CDR2: SGHAT and FQNNGV. The CDR3 is made up of 13 amino acids. This chain's CDR3 is CATRGGNHETQYF. The CDR3, as DNA: TGTGCCACCAGAGGGGGTAACCACGAGACCCAGTACTTC.

This clonotype was counted between two and nine times. The chain recombines TRBV7-9 with TRBJ2-1; 7 nucleotides agree with TRBD1. The J segment lost 2 bases and the V segment lost 5 bases, leaving 9 bases of the junction unmatched. The CDR3 contains 16 residues. CDR1 is SEHNR and CDR2 is FQNEAQ in the germline V gene (reference sequence). CDR3 nucleotides: TGTGCCAGCAGCATTAACAGGGGCTTCCCCTACAATGAGCAGTTCTTC. It codes for CASSINRGFPYNEQFF.

The rearrangement joins TRBV6-5 to TRBJ2-1, with TRBD1 matching over 8 bases. The V gene's germline CDR1 is MNHEY and CDR2 SVGAGI. The CDR3 is 15 residues long. The junction had 6 bases not matched to a gene; V was cut back by 4 bases and J by 4 bases. The CDR3 region is CASSSLDRVYNEQFF. DNA of the CDR3: TGTGCCAGCAGTTCTCTGGACAGGGTTTACAATGAGCAGTTCTTC.

The chain is built from TRBV7-9 and TRBJ1-1; tentatively, D is TRBD1 (5 bases). The CDR3 totals 16 residues. In germline, CDR1 is SEHNR, CDR2 FQNEAQ (reference sequence). The V and J ends lost 5 bases and 6 bases respectively, with 22 bases between them. CDR3 nucleotides: TGTGCCAGCAGCCCACTTAATGTTGAGAGGGGCCCTGAAGCTTTCTTT. It specifies CASSPLNVERGPEAFF.

This clonotype was found a few times. The CDR3 DNA reads as TGTGCCAGCAGCCCCCGGAAGTACTTC. Translating it yields CASSPRKYF. V is TRBV6-5 and J is TRBJ2-5; D gene ambiguous. This CDR3 comprises 9 residues. The V end was cut by 6 bases, the J end by 12 bases, with 8 bases between. Germline assignment: CDR1 MNHEY and CDR2 SVGAGI.

The V gene is TRBV30, the J gene TRBJ2-1; no firm D call. V shed 5 bases and J shed 8 bases, with 13 bases lying between them. Per germline, CDR1 GTSNPN and CDR2 SVGIG (reference sequence). The CDR3 covers 12 residues. The CDR3 DNA reads as TGTGCCTGGGAGACCGGTCAGGATGAGCAGTTCTTC. Its protein product is CAWETGQDEQFF.